This TCR beta chain comes out of a study of blood T cell repertoires in COVID-19. Study-wide background: The samples span acute and convalescent COVID-19 from the United States, Italy and Spain.

In germline, CDR1 is MNHEY, CDR2 SVGEGT. The CDR3 has 14 amino acids. V lost 6 bases to trimming and J lost 6 bases, with 14 bases between them. Profiled with immunoSEQ multiplex PCR; TCRdb holds only in-frame clones, not every one. The repertoire holds roughly 82,000 clones, with around 80% as singletons. Sequenced sample: peripheral blood. The rearrangement links TRBV6-2 or TRBV6-3 to TRBJ2-2; D perhaps matches TRBD1 (6 bases). This TCR was recovered from a woman aged 55-70 years with acute or convalescent COVID-19. The CDR3 protein is CASSFDRSSGELFF. The CDR3 DNA reads TGTGCCAGCAGCTTCGACAGGTCGTCCGGGGAGCTGTTTTTT.